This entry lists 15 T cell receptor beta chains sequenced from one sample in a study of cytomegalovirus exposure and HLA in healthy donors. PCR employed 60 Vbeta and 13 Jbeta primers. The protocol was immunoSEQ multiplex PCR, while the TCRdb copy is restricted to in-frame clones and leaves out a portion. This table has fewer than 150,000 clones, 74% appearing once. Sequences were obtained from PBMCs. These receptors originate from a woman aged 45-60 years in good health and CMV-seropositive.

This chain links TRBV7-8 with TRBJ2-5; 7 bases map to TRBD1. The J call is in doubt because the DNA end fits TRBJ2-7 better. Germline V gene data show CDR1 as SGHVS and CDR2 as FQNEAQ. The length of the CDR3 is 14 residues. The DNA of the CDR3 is TGTGCCAGCAGCAGAGGGACAGCCCGCTACGAGCAGTACTTC. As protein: CASSRGTARYEQYF.

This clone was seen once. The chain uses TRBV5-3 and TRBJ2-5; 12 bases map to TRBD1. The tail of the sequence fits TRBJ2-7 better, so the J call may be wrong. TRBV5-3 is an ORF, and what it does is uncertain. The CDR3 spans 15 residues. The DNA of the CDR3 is TGTGCCAGAAGCTTGGTTCGGGACAGGGGGCACGAGCAGTACTTC. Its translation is CARSLVRDRGHEQYF.

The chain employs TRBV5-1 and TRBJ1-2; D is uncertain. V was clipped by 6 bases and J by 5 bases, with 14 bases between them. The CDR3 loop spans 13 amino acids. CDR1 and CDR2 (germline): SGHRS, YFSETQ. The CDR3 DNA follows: TGCGCCAGCAAAGAGGGTGAGGAGTATGGCTACACCTTC. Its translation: CASKEGEEYGYTF.

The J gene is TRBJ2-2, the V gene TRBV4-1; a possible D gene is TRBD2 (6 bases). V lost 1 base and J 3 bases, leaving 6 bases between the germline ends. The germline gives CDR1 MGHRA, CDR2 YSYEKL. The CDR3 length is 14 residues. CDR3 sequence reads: CASSQGRDTGELFF. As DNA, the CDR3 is TGCGCCAGCAGCCAAGGGAGGGACACCGGGGAGCTGTTTTTT.

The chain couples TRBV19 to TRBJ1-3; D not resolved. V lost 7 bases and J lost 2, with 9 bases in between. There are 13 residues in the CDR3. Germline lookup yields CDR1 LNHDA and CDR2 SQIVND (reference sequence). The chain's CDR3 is CASTGSAGNTIYF. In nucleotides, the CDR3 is TGTGCCAGTACTGGCTCTGCTGGAAACACCATATATTTT.

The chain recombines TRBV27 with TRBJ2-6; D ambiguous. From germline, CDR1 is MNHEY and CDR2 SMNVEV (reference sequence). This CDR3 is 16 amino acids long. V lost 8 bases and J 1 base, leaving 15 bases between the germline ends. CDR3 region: CASYPLGKSGANVLTF. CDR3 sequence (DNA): TGTGCCAGCTACCCCCTAGGCAAATCTGGGGCCAACGTCCTGACTTTC.

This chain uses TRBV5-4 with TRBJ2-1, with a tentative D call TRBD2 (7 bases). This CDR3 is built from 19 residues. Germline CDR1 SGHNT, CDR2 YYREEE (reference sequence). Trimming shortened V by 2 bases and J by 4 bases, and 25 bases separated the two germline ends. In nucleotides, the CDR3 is TGTGCCAGCAGCTTTCCCATCGGGGGCGGCGGGGGAGGATACAATGAGCAGTTCTTC. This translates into CASSFPIGGGGGGYNEQFF.

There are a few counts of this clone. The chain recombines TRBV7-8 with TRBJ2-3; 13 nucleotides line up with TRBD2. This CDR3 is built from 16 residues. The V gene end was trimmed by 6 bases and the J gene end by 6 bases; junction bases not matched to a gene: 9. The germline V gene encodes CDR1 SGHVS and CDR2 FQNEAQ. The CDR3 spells CASSPRLAGGLDTQYF. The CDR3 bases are TGTGCCAGCAGTCCGAGACTAGCGGGGGGCCTCGATACGCAGTATTTT.

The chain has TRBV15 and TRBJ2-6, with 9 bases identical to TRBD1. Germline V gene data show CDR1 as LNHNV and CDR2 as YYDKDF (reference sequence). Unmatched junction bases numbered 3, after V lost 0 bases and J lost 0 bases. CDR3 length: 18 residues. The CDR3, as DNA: TGTGCCACCAGCAGAGATGGGACAGGGACCTCTGGGGCCAACGTCCTGACTTTC. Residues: CATSRDGTGTSGANVLTF.

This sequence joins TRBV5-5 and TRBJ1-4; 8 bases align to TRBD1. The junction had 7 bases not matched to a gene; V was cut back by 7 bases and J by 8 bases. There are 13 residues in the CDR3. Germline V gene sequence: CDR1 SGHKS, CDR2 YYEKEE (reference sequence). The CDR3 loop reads CASRGQGAEKLFF. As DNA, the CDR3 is TGTGCCAGCCGAGGACAGGGAGCAGAAAAACTGTTTTTT.

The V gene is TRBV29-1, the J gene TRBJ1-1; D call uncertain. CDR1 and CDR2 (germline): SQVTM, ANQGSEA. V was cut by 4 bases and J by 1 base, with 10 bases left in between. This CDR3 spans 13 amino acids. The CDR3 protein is CSVGAARNTEAFF. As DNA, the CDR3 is TGCAGCGTTGGGGCAGCCAGGAACACTGAAGCTTTCTTT.

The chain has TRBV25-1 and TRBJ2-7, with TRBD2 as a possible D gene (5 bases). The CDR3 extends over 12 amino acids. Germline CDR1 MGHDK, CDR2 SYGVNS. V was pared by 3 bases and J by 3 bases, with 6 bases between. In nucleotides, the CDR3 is TGTGCCAGCAGTGAGGACTTCTACGAGCAGTACTTC. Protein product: CASSEDFYEQYF.

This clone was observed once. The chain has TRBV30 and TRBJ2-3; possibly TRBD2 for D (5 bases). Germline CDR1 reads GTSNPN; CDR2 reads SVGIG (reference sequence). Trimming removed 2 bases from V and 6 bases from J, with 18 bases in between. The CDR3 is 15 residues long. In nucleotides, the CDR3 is TGTGCCTGGAGTATAGCCACCCCTGTAGCGGATACGCAGTATTTT. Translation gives CAWSIATPVADTQYF.

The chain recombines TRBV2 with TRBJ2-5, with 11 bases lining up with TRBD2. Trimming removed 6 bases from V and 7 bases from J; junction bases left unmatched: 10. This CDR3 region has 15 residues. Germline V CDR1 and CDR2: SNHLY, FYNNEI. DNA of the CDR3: TGTGCCAGCAGCCGAATGGGACTAGCGGACCTGACCCAGTACTTC. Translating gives CASSRMGLADLTQYF.

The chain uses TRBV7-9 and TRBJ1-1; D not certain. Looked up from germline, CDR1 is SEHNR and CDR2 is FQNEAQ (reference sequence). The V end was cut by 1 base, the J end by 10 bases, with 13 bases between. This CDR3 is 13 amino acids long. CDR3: CASSLGGLGGAFF. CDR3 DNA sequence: TGTGCCAGCAGCTTAGGCGGACTAGGTGGAGCTTTCTTT. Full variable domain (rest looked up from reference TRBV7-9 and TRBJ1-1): DTGVSQNPRHKITKRGQNVTFRCDPISEHNRLYWYRQTLGQGPEFLTYFQNEAQLEKSRLLSDRFSAERPKGSFSTLEIQRTEQGDSAMYLCASSLGGLGGAFFGQGTRLTVV.